This T cell receptor (beta chain) was identified in a study of shared clonotypes between healthy human individuals. General study results and limits: Naive subsets usually exceeded memory subsets in estimated richness.

Comments on this clone: Its antigen is not known.

For every subset, genomic DNA was evenly distributed across several immunoSEQ plates. Libraries were prepared by immunoSEQ multiplex PCR; TCRdb keeps only in-frame clonotypes and omits some of them. This table has roughly 1 million clones, about 70% appearing once. The TCR was taken from a man between 18 and 35 years old in good health. Sequenced input: memory CD4+ T cells sorted from blood. Subset given: CD45RA-negative fraction.

CDR3 DNA sequence: TGTGCCAGCAGCGGTTGGGAGACCCAGTACTTC. It specifies CASSGWETQYF. V usage is TRBV2 and J usage is TRBJ2-5; D gene unclear. Germline V gene sequence: CDR1 SNHLY, CDR2 FYNNEI. The CDR3 has 11 residues. Trimming took 6 bases from V and 5 from J, leaving 7 bases between them.